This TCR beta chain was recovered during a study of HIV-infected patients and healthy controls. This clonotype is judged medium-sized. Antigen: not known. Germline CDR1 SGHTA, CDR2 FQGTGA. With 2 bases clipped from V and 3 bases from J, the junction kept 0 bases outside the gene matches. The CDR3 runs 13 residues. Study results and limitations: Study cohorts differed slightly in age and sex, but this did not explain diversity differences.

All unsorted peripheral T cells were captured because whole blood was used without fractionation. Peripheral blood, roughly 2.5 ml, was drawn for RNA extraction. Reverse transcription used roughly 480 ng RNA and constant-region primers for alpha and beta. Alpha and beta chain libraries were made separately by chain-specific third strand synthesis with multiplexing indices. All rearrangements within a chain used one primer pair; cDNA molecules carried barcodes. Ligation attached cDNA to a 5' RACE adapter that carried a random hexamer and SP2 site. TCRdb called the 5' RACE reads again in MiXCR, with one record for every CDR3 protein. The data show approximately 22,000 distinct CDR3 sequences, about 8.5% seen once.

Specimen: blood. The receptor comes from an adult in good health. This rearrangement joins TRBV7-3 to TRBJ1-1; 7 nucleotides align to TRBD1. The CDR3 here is CASSLDRDTEAFF. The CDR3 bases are TGTGCCAGCAGCTTAGACAGGGACACTGAAGCTTTCTTT.